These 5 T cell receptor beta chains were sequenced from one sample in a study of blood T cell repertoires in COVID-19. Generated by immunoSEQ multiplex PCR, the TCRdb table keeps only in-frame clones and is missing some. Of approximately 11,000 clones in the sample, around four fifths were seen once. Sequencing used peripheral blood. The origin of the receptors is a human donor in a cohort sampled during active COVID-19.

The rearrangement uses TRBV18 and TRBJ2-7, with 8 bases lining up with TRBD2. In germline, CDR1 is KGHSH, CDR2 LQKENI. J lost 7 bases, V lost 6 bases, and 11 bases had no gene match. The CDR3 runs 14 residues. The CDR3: CASSPSLAGGEQYF. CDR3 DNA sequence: TGTGCCAGCTCCCCCTCACTCGCGGGAGGAGAGCAGTACTTC.

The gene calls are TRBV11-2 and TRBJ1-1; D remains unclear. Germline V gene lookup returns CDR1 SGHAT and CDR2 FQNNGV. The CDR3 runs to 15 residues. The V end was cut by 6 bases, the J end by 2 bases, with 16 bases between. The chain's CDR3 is CASSRGPLPNTEAFF. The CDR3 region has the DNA TGTGCCAGCAGTAGAGGTCCTCTTCCCAACACTGAAGCTTTCTTT.

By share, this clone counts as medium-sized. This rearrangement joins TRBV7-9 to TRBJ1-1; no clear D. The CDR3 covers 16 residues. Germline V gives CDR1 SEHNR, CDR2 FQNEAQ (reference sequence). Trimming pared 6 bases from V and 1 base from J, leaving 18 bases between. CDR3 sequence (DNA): TGTGCCAGCAGTTTTGGCCTGGGCCGGCCGAACACTGAAGCTTTCTTT. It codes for CASSFGLGRPNTEAFF.

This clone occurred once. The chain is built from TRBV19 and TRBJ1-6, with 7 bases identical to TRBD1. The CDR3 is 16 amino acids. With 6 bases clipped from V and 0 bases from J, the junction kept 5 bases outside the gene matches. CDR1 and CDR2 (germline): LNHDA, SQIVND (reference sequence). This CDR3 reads CASRTGVSSYNSPLHF. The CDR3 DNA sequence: TGTGCCAGTAGAACAGGGGTGAGCTCCTATAATTCACCCCTCCACTTT.

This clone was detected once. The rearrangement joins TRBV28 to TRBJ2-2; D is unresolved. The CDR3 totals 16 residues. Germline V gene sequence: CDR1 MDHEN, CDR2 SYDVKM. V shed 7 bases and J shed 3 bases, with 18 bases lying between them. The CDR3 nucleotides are TGTGCCAGCACTCGTTCCGGGTCTCGTTACACCGGGGAGCTGTTTTTT. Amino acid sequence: CASTRSGSRYTGELFF.